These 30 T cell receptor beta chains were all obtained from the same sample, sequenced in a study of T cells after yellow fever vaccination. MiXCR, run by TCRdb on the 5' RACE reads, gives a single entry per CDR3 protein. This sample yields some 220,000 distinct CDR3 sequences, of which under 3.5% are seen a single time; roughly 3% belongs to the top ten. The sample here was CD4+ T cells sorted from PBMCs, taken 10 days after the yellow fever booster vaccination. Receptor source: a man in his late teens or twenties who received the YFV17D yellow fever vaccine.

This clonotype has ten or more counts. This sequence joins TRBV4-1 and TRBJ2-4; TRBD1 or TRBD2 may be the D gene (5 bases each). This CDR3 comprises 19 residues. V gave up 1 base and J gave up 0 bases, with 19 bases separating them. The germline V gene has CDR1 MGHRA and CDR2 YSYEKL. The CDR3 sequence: CASSQVEAWGNLAKNIQYF. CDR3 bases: TGCGCCAGCAGCCAAGTGGAGGCGTGGGGGAACCTAGCCAAAAACATTCAGTACTTC.

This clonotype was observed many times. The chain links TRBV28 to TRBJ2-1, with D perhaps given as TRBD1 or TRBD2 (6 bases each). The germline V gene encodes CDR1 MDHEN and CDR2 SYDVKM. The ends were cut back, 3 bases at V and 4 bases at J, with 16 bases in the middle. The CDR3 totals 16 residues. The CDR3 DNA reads TGTGCCAGCAGTTTCGTTGGGGGGCTAAAATACAATGAGCAGTTCTTC. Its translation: CASSFVGGLKYNEQFF.

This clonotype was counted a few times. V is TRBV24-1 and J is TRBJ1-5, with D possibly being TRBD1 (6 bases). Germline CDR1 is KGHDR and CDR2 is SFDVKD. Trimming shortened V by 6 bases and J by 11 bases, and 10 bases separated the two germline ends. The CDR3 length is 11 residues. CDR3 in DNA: TGTGCCACCAGTCAGGGGCTGACCCAGCATTTT. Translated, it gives CATSQGLTQHF.

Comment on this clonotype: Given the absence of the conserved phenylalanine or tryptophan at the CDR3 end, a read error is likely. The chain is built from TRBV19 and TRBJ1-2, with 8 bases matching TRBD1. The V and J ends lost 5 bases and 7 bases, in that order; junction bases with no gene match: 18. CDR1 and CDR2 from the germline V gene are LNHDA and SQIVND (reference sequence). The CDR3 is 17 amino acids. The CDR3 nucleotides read TGTGCCAGTAGTCCTACGTCGGACAGGGCGGATTGGTTTGGCTACACCCTC. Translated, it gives CASSPTSDRADWFGYTL.

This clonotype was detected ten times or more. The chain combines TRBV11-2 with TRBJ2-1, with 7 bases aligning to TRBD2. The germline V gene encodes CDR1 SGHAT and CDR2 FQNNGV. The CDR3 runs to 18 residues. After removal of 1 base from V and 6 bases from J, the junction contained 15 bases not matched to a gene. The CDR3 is CASSLVPFRERGLNEQFF. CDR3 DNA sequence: TGTGCCAGCAGCTTAGTCCCCTTTCGGGAGCGGGGACTCAATGAGCAGTTCTTC.

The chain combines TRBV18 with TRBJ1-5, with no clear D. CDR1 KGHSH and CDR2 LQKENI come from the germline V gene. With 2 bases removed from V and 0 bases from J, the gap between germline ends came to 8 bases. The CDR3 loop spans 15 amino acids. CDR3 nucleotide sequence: TGTGCCAGCTCACCAGAAGGATATAGCAATCAGCCCCAGCATTTT. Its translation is CASSPEGYSNQPQHF.

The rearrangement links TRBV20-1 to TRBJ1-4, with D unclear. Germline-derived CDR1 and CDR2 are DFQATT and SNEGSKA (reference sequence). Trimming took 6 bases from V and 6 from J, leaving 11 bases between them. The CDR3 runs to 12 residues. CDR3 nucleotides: TGCAGTGCGGATCCCGGGGATGAAAAACTGTTTTTT. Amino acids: CSADPGDEKLFF.

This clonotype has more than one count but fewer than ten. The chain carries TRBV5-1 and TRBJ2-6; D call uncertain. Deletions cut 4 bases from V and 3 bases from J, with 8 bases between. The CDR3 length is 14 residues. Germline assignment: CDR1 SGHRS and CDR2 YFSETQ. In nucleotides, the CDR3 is TGCGCCAGCAGCGTTGGTGGTGGGGCCAACGTCCTGACTTTC. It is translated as CASSVGGGANVLTF.

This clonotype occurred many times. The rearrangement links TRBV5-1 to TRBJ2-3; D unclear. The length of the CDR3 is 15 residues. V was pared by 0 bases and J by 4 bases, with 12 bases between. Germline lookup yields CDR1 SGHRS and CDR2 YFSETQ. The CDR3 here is CASSLGLTAADTQYF. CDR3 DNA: TGCGCCAGCAGCTTGGGACTTACGGCGGCAGATACGCAGTATTTT.

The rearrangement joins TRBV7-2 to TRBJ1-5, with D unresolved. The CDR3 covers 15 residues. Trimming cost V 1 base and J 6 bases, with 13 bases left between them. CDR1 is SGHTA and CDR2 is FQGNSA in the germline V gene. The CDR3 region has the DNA TGTGCCAGCAGCTTAGATTTAAGTTTAGGTCAGCCCCAGCATTTT. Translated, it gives CASSLDLSLGQPQHF.

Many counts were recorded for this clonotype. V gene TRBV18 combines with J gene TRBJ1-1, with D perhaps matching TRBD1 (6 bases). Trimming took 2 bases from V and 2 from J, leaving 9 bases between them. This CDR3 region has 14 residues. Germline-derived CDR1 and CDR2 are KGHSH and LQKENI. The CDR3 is CASSPTGYNTEAFF. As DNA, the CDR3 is TGTGCCAGCTCACCAACAGGGTACAACACTGAAGCTTTCTTT.

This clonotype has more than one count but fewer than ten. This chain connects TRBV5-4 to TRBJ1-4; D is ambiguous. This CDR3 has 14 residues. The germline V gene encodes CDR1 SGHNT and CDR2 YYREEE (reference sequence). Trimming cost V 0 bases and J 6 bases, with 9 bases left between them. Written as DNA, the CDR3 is TGTGCCAGCAGCTTGGTCCTCGGGGATGAAAAACTGTTTTTT. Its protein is CASSLVLGDEKLFF.

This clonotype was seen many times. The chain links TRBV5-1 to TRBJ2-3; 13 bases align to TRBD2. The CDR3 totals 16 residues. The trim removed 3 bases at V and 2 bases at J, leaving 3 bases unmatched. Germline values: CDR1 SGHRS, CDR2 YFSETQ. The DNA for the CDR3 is TGCGCCAGCAGCTACGGGACTAGCGGGGTCACAGATACGCAGTATTTT. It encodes CASSYGTSGVTDTQYF. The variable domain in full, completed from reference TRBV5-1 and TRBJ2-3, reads KAGVTQTPRYLIKTRGQQVTLSCSPISGHRSVSWYQQTPGQGLQFLFEYFSETQRNKGNFPGRFSGRQFSNSRSEMNVSTLELGDSALYLCASSYGTSGVTDTQYFGPGTRLTVL.

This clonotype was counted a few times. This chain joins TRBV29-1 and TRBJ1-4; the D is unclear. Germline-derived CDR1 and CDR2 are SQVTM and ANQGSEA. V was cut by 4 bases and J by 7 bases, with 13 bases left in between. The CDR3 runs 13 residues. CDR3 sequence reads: CSVGEKPFEKLFF. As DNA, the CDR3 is TGCAGCGTTGGAGAGAAACCCTTTGAAAAACTGTTTTTT.

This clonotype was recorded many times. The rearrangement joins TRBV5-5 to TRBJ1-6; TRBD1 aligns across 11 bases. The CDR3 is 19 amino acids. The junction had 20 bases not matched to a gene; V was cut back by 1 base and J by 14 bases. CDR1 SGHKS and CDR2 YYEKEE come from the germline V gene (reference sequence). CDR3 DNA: TGTGCCAGCAGCTTGCGGACCCCCGGGACAGGGGGACCGGGTGTGTCCCTCCACTTT. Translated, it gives CASSLRTPGTGGPGVSLHF. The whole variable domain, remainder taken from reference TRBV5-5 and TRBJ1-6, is DAGVTQSPTHLIKTRGQQVTLRCSPISGHKSVSWYQQVLGQGPQFIFQYYEKEERGRGNFPDRFSARQFPNYSSELNVNALLLGDSALYLCASSLRTPGTGGPGVSLHFGNGTRLTVT.

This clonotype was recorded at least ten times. The CDR3 spells CASSYPPGQGWSYEQYV. CDR3 sequence (DNA): TGTGCCAGCAGTTACCCCCCGGGACAGGGGTGGTCCTACGAGCAGTACGTC. The chain employs TRBV6-2 or TRBV6-3 and TRBJ2-7; 10 bases match TRBD1. Losses at the gene ends were 2 bases for V and 1 base for J; bases not matched to a gene: 8. In germline, CDR1 is MNHEY, CDR2 SVGEGT. The CDR3 is made up of 17 amino acids.

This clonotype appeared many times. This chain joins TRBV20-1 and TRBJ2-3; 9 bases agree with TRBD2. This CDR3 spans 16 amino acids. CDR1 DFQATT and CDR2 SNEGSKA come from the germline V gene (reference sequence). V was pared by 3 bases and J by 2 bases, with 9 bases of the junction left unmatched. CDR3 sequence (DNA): TGCAGTGCTAGGGGGCTAGCGGGGCCTTACACAGATACGCAGTATTTT. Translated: CSARGLAGPYTDTQYF.

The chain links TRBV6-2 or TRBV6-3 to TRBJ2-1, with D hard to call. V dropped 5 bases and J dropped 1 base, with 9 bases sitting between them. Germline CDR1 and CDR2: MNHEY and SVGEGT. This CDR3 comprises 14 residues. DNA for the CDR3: TGTGCCAGCAGTCCTCAGACATCCTACAATGAGCAGTTCTTC. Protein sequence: CASSPQTSYNEQFF.

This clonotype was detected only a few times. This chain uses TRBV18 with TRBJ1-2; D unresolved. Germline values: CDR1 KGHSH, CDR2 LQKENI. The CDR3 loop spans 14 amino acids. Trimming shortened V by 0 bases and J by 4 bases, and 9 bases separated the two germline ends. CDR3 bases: TGTGCCAGCTCACCACCACTAGTCTCCTATGGCTACACCTTC. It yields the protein CASSPPLVSYGYTF.

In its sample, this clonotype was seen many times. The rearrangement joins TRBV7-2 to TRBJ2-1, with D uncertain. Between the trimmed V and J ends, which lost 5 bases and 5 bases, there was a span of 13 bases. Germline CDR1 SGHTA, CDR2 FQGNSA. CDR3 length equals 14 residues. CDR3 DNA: TGTGCCAGCAGCCCAGCCCGGCTTCACAATGAGCAGTTCTTC. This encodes CASSPARLHNEQFF.

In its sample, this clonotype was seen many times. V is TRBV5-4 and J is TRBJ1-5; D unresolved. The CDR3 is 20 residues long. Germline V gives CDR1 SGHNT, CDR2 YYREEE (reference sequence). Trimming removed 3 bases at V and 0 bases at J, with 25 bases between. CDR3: CASSSSRGPPNVNSNQPQHF. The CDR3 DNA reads TGTGCCAGCAGCTCTTCCCGAGGGCCCCCAAACGTGAATAGCAATCAGCCCCAGCATTTT.

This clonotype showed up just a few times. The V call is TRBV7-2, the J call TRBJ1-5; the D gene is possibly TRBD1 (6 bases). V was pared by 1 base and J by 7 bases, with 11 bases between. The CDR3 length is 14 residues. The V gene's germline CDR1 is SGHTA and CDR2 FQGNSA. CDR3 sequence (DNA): TGTGCCAGCAGCTTAGGGACAGCCGCACAGCCCCAGCATTTT. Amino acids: CASSLGTAAQPQHF.

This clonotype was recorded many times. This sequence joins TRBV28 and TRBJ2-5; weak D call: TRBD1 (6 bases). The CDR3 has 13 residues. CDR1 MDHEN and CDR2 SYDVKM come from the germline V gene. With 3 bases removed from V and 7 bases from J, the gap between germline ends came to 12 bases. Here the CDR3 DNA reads TGTGCCAGCAGTTTCCCCAGGGGCGGGACCCAGTACTTC. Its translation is CASSFPRGGTQYF.

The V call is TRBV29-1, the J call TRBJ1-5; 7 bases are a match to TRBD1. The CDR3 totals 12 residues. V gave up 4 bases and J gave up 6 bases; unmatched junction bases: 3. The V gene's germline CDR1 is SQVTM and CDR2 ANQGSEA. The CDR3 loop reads CSVGQGRQPQHF. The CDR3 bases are TGCAGCGTTGGACAGGGTCGTCAGCCCCAGCATTTT.

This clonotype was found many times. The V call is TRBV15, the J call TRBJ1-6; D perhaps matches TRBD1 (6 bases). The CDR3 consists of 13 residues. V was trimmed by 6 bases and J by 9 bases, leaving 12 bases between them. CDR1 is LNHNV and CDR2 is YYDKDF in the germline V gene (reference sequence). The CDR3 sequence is CATRGQISSPLHF. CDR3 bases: TGTGCCACCAGAGGACAGATCAGTTCACCCCTCCACTTT.

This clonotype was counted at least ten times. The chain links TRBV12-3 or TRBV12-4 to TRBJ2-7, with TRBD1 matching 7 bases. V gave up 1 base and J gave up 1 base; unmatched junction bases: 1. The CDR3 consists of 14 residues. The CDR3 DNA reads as TGTGCCAGCAGTTTAGACAGGGGTTCCTACGAGCAGTACGTC. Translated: CASSLDRGSYEQYV.

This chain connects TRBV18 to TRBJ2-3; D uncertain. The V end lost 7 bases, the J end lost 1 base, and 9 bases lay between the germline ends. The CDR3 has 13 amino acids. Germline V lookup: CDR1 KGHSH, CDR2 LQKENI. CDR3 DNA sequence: TGTGCCAGCTTCCCCCTCGGCACAGATACGCAGTATTTT. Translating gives CASFPLGTDTQYF.

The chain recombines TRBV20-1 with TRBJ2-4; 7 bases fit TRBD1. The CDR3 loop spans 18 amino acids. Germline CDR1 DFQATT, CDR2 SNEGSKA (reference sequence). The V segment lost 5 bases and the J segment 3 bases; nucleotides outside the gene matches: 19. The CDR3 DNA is TGCAGTGCTTCCGAACGGACAGGAATCATGAGAGACAAAAACATTCAGTACTTC. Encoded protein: CSASERTGIMRDKNIQYF.

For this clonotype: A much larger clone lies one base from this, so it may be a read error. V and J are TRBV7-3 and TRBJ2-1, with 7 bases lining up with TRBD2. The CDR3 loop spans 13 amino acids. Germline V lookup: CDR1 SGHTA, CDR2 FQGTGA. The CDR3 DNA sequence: TGTGCCAGCAGCCTAGGACTAGACAATGAGCAGCTCTTC. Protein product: CASSLGLDNEQLF. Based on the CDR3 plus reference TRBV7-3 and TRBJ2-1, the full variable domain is GAGVSQTPSNKVTEKGKYVELRCDPISGHTALYWYRQSLGQGPEFLIYFQGTGAADDSGLPNDRFFAVRPEGSVSTLKIQRTERGDSAVYLCASSLGLDNEQLFGPGTRLTVL.

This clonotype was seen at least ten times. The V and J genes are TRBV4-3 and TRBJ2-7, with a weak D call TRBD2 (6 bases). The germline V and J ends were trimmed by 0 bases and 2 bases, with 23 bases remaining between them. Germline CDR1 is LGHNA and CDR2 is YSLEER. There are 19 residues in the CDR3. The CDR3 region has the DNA TGCGCCAGCAGCCAAGACGGCTTTCGGGGGTCGAAGTGGACCTACGAGCAGTACGTC. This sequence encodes CASSQDGFRGSKWTYEQYV.